A single sample gave rise to the 25 T cell receptor beta chains below, sequenced in a study of vaccination and CD4 T cells after COVID-19. As to treatment: roughly 10-day PBMC culture with coronavirus spike peptide pools or control peptides (ViraFEST assay). The Oncomine TCR Beta short-read assay sequenced DNA from cultured CD4+ T cells. From the PCR reads, TCRdb called clonotypes with MiXCR, one entry per CDR3 protein. The repertoire holds under 15,000 distinct CDR3 sequences, with 35% to 50% as singletons. For these receptors, no antigen is known. The specimen was CD4+ T cells from blood, cultured in vitro. These receptor sequences come from a human donor who had recovered from COVID-19.

This clonotype was counted between two and nine times. The chain employs TRBV4-2 and TRBJ2-7; D might be TRBD1 (6 bases). The CDR3 is 13 residues long. Germline-derived CDR1 and CDR2 are LGHNA and YNFKEQ. Trimming took off 5 bases at V and 2 bases at J, with 10 bases between the two ends. For the CDR3, the DNA is TGTGCCAGCAGCTCGACAGGTACCTACGAGCAGTACTTC. This gives the protein CASSSTGTYEQYF.

This clonotype was seen more than once but under ten times. The rearrangement joins TRBV20-1 to TRBJ2-5; maybe TRBD1 (5 bases). Deletions cut 6 bases from V and 3 bases from J, with 14 bases between. The CDR3 runs 13 residues. CDR1 is DFQATT and CDR2 is SNEGSKA in the germline V gene (reference sequence). The CDR3 coding sequence is TGCAGTGCCAGGGATTGGTCGAAAGAGACCCAGTACTTC. This translates into CSARDWSKETQYF.

This clonotype is a singleton in its sample. The chain joins TRBV7-2 to TRBJ2-3; D gene uncertain. CDR3 length: 13 amino acids. The germline CDR1 and CDR2 sequences are SGHTA and FQGNSA. V was cut by 6 bases and J by 6 bases, with 13 bases left in between. The CDR3 sequence: CASRNPFPDTQYF. CDR3 coding DNA: TGTGCCAGCAGGAATCCCTTTCCCGATACGCAGTATTTT.

This clonotype was counted only a few times. The gene calls are TRBV5-1 and TRBJ1-1; possibly TRBD1 for D (6 bases). The V gene's germline CDR1 is SGHRS and CDR2 YFSETQ. With 0 bases removed from V and 1 base from J, the gap between germline ends came to 10 bases. This CDR3 is 15 amino acids long. The CDR3 here is CASSLVGGQNTEAFF. Here the CDR3 DNA reads TGCGCCAGCAGCTTGGTGGGGGGCCAGAACACTGAAGCTTTCTTT.

The chain employs TRBV27 and TRBJ1-1, with D possibly matching TRBD1 (6 bases). Germline CDR1 MNHEY, CDR2 SMNVEV (reference sequence). The CDR3 consists of 14 residues. Trimming left V 3 bases short and J 5 bases short, with 13 bases between. The chain's CDR3 is CASSFLTGTTEAFF. The CDR3 DNA is TGTGCCAGCAGTTTTCTTACAGGGACGACTGAAGCTTTCTTT.

This chain connects TRBV28 to TRBJ1-1, with D hard to call. The V gene lost 5 bases and the J gene lost 4 bases, with 11 bases spanning the gap. Germline assignment: CDR1 MDHEN and CDR2 SYDVKM. The CDR3 is made up of 13 amino acids. Written as DNA, the CDR3 is TGTGCCAGCAGTCCCCTAGGTAGCACTGAAGCTTTCTTT. Translation: CASSPLGSTEAFF.

V and J are TRBV5-1 and TRBJ1-5, with D possibly TRBD1 on 5 matching bases. The CDR3 is made up of 15 amino acids. V dropped 1 base and J dropped 2 bases, with 10 bases sitting between them. Germline assignment: CDR1 SGHRS and CDR2 YFSETQ. CDR3 in amino acids: CASSLTGRGNQPQHF. CDR3 nucleotides: TGCGCCAGCAGCTTGACGGGGCGCGGCAATCAGCCCCAGCATTTT.

The chain uses TRBV4-2 and TRBJ2-1; D is ambiguous. The V gene lost 0 bases and the J gene lost 10 bases, with 7 bases spanning the gap. Germline V gene lookup returns CDR1 LGHNA and CDR2 YNFKEQ. The CDR3 contains 12 residues. The CDR3: CASSQDLTEQFF. DNA for the CDR3: TGTGCCAGCAGCCAAGATTTAACAGAGCAGTTCTTC.

The chain joins TRBV19 to TRBJ1-5; D perhaps matches TRBD1 (5 bases). The CDR3 has 16 amino acids. V lost 1 base and J lost 6, with 16 bases in between. CDR1 LNHDA and CDR2 SQIVND come from the germline V gene (reference sequence). In DNA form, the CDR3 reads TGTGCCAGTAGTATAGCCCATGGGGGTTCTAGTCAGCCCCAGCATTTT. It codes for CASSIAHGGSSQPQHF.

This clonotype was seen a handful of times. The rearrangement uses TRBV12-3 or TRBV12-4 and TRBJ2-7; tentative D call: TRBD2 (5 bases). CDR3 length: 13 amino acids. V was pared by 3 bases and J by 3 bases, with 9 bases between. CDR3 DNA sequence: TGTGCCAGCAGTTTCCGGGAATTCTACGAGCAGTACTTC. Translated: CASSFREFYEQYF.

The rearrangement links TRBV20-1 to TRBJ1-1, with TRBD1 as a possible D gene (5 bases). With 6 bases removed from V and 10 bases from J, the gap between germline ends came to 12 bases. The CDR3 loop spans 10 amino acids. From germline, CDR1 is DFQATT and CDR2 SNEGSKA (reference sequence). This chain's CDR3 is CSAAQGTAFF. As DNA, the CDR3 is TGCAGTGCCGCGCAGGGTACAGCTTTCTTT.

This clonotype was picked up a small number of times. The rearrangement links TRBV5-4 to TRBJ2-7, with 10 nucleotides matching TRBD1. J was trimmed by 5 bases and V by 5 bases; bases with no gene match: 13. The CDR3 covers 16 residues. The germline gives CDR1 SGHNT, CDR2 YYREEE (reference sequence). DNA of the CDR3: TGTGCCAGCAGTCCCCGTACGGGACAGGGGCAAAACGAGCAGTACTTC. This gives the protein CASSPRTGQGQNEQYF.

Of note for this clonotype: The CDR3 ends on some other residue instead of the conserved phenylalanine or tryptophan, so this is likely a read error. This chain joins TRBV20-1 and TRBJ1-5, with 9 bases aligning to TRBD1. Looked up from germline, CDR1 is DFQATT and CDR2 is SNEGSKA (reference sequence). The CDR3 runs to 14 residues. Trimming took 6 bases from V and 2 from J; bases not matched to a gene: 5. CDR3 sequence reads: CSATRDRGNQPQHI. DNA for the CDR3: TGCAGTGCCACCCGGGACAGGGGCAATCAGCCCCAGCATATT.

This clonotype occurred a few times. The rearrangement uses TRBV20-1 and TRBJ2-7; TRBD2 matches 11 bases. V lost 4 bases to trimming and J lost 3 bases; unmatched junction nucleotides: 8. Looked up from germline, CDR1 is DFQATT and CDR2 is SNEGSKA (reference sequence). CDR3 length: 15 residues. The CDR3 protein is CSANLPTSGSYEQYF. The CDR3 DNA reads as TGCAGTGCTAACCTCCCCACTAGCGGGAGCTACGAGCAGTACTTC.

The rearrangement joins TRBV7-9 to TRBJ1-5, with D perhaps matching TRBD1 (6 bases). CDR3 size: 13 residues. Germline loops: CDR1 SEHNR, CDR2 FQNEAQ (reference sequence). Trimming took off 3 bases at V and 11 bases at J, with 14 bases between the two ends. Written as DNA, the CDR3 is TGTGCCAGCAGCTTTCGGGGGGCAGAGGCCCAGCATTTT. It is translated as CASSFRGAEAQHF.

This clonotype was seen a few times. The rearrangement joins TRBV21-1 to TRBJ2-3; the listed D gene, TRBD2, was not tested against the DNA. TRBV21-1 is a pseudogene locus. The length of the CDR3 is 21 residues. CDR3 protein: CASSKDCRREGLHGKTDTQYF. The CDR3 DNA follows: TGTGCCAGCAGCAAAGATTGTAGGCGGGAGGGCCTACACGGGAAAACAGATACGCAGTATTTT.

This chain's CDR3 is CASSDLAGAYNEQFF. CDR3 sequence (DNA): TGTGCCAGCAGTGACCTAGCGGGAGCATACAATGAGCAGTTCTTC. The J gene is TRBJ2-1, the V gene TRBV6-4; 10 nucleotides line up with TRBD2. V lost 2 bases and J lost 4; bases outside the gene matches: 2. The germline CDR1 and CDR2 sequences are MRHNA and SNTAGT. The CDR3 is 15 amino acids.

The chain links TRBV20-1 to TRBJ2-4; a possible D gene is TRBD1 (5 bases). CDR1 and CDR2 from the germline V gene are DFQATT and SNEGSKA (reference sequence). This CDR3 spans 15 amino acids. Trimming removed 2 bases at V and 1 base at J, with 12 bases between. The CDR3 region is CSARPRPGAKNIQYF. Here the CDR3 DNA reads TGCAGTGCTAGACCGCGCCCAGGGGCCAAAAACATTCAGTACTTC.

This chain connects TRBV28 to TRBJ1-1; D not resolved. CDR1 and CDR2 (germline): MDHEN, SYDVKM. This CDR3 is built from 16 residues. Trimming removed 3 bases at V and 1 base at J, with 15 bases between. Here the CDR3 reads CASSLDPKVGNTEAFF. The CDR3 DNA is TGTGCCAGCAGTTTGGACCCCAAGGTAGGGAACACTGAAGCTTTCTTT.

The J gene is TRBJ2-7, the V gene TRBV2, with D perhaps matching TRBD2 (6 bases). CDR3 length: 12 residues. The germline V gene has CDR1 SNHLY and CDR2 FYNNEI. V dropped 8 bases and J dropped 3 bases, with 11 bases sitting between them. The CDR3 protein is CASAGLNYEQYF. CDR3 sequence (DNA): TGTGCCAGCGCGGGACTTAACTACGAGCAGTACTTC.

The rearrangement joins TRBV10-2 to TRBJ2-2, with TRBD1 identical over 10 bases. This CDR3 contains 17 residues. Germline CDR1 reads WSHSY; CDR2 reads SAAADI. Trimming cost V 2 bases and J 7 bases; bases outside gene matches: 10. The CDR3 DNA sequence: TGCGCCAGCAGTGAGCACCCCTGGACAGGGGGGAACGGGGAGCTGTTTTTT. It is translated as CASSEHPWTGGNGELFF.

The chain is built from TRBV5-8 and TRBJ2-2; D gene unclear. The V and J ends lost 5 bases and 5 bases respectively, with 7 bases between them. Germline V gene data show CDR1 as SGHTS and CDR2 as YDEGEE. The CDR3 totals 12 residues. CDR3 region: CASRKVTGELFF. The CDR3 region has the DNA TGTGCCAGCAGGAAAGTGACCGGGGAGCTGTTTTTT.

This clonotype was counted only a few times. The gene calls are TRBV6-2 or TRBV6-3 and TRBJ2-7, with a possible D match to TRBD2 (6 bases). Trimming left V 6 bases short and J 2 bases short, with 17 bases between. Germline V gene data show CDR1 as MNHEY and CDR2 as SVGEGT. CDR3 length: 15 amino acids. The CDR3 coding sequence is TGTGCCAGCAGCCGCTCCGGGGACTTCCCCTACGAGCAGTACTTC. This gives the protein CASSRSGDFPYEQYF.

The chain has TRBV20-1 and TRBJ1-6; D unresolved. V dropped 1 base and J dropped 5 bases, with 3 bases sitting between them. The CDR3 is 12 amino acids. Germline assignment: CDR1 DFQATT and CDR2 SNEGSKA (reference sequence). The CDR3 DNA sequence: TGCAGTGCTAGAGGAAATAATTCACCCCTCCACTTT. Translating gives CSARGNNSPLHF.

J is TRBJ2-7 and V is TRBV20-1, with D hard to call. Trimming took 5 bases from V and 4 from J, leaving 15 bases between them. CDR3 length equals 13 residues. Germline-derived CDR1 and CDR2 are DFQATT and SNEGSKA (reference sequence). The CDR3 region is CSAPDGAFYEQYF. In DNA, the CDR3 is TGCAGTGCTCCCGACGGAGCCTTTTACGAGCAGTACTTC.